One and the same sample provided the 26 T cell receptor beta chains below, sequenced in a study of siplizumab effects on memory and regulatory T cells. Clones were sequenced by immunoSEQ multiplex PCR, and TCRdb holds only the in-frame ones, with some missing. The sample contains around 100,000 clones, approximately 91% of which appear only once. Source material: non-Treg CD4+ T cells sorted from blood. These receptors came from a human donor in good health.

The rearrangement joins TRBV19 to TRBJ2-1; TRBD1 aligns across 8 bases. The ends lost 7 bases at V and 6 bases at J; junction bases unmatched: 5. Germline assignment: CDR1 LNHDA and CDR2 SQIVND (reference sequence). The CDR3 has 13 residues. The CDR3 bases are TGTGCCAGTAAAGGGACAGGTCGCAATGAGCAGTTCTTC. This gives the protein CASKGTGRNEQFF.

The chain is built from TRBV28 and TRBJ2-3; a weak D match, TRBD1 (5 bases). The CDR3 runs to 15 residues. Trimming stripped 5 bases from V and 2 bases from J, with 14 bases between. Germline CDR1 and CDR2: MDHEN and SYDVKM. This CDR3 reads CASSLTASVTDTQYF. CDR3 nucleotide sequence: TGTGCCAGCAGTCTGACAGCCTCCGTCACAGATACGCAGTATTTT. Using reference TRBV28 and TRBJ2-3 for the parts outside the CDR3, the full variable domain is DVKVTQSSRYLVKRTGEKVFLECVQDMDHENMFWYRQDPGLGLRLIYFSYDVKMKEKGDIPEGYSVSREKKERFSLILESASTNQTSMYLCASSLTASVTDTQYFGPGTRLTVL.

This chain links TRBV4-1 with TRBJ2-7; the match to TRBD2 covers 8 bases. Per germline, CDR1 MGHRA and CDR2 YSYEKL. This CDR3 has 15 amino acids. V lost 1 base to trimming and J lost 0 bases; unmatched junction nucleotides: 2. In DNA, the CDR3 is TGCGCCAGCAGCCAAGTCGGGACTAGCTCCTACGAGCAGTACTTC. It codes for CASSQVGTSSYEQYF.

The CDR3 DNA follows: TGTGCCAGCAGCTTAGCGGGAGGGATCTCAGATACGCAGTATTTT. It yields the protein CASSLAGGISDTQYF. This chain joins TRBV7-9 and TRBJ2-3, with 7 bases matching TRBD2. CDR3 length equals 15 residues. Germline CDR1 SEHNR, CDR2 FQNEAQ (reference sequence). The trim removed 0 bases at V and 4 bases at J, leaving 4 bases unmatched.

The J gene is TRBJ2-3, the V gene TRBV5-1; 9 bases map to TRBD1. CDR1 and CDR2 (germline): SGHRS, YFSETQ. CDR3 length: 15 residues. Trimming took 5 bases from V and 2 from J; bases not matched to a gene: 6. CDR3 sequence reads: CASRRTGVHTDTQYF. The CDR3, as DNA: TGCGCCAGCAGGAGGACAGGGGTGCACACAGATACGCAGTATTTT.

This chain links TRBV2 with TRBJ2-1; 13 bases align to TRBD2. V lost 6 bases and J lost 9; bases outside the gene matches: 8. This CDR3 region has 15 residues. In germline, CDR1 is SNHLY, CDR2 FYNNEI. The CDR3 loop is CASRRTSGSMGEQFF. CDR3 sequence (DNA): TGTGCCAGCAGGAGGACTAGCGGGAGTATGGGTGAGCAGTTCTTC.

The gene calls are TRBV4-3 and TRBJ1-4; TRBD1 aligns across 7 bases. CDR1 is LGHNA, CDR2 YSLEER, per germline. The CDR3 runs 18 residues. V trimming: 0 bases; J trimming: 6 bases; junction bases outside the gene matches: 13. The CDR3 DNA is TGCGCCAGCAGCCAAGAAAGACAGGGAGATCCTCGGGATGAAAAACTGTTTTTT. Protein sequence: CASSQERQGDPRDEKLFF.

This chain links TRBV18 with TRBJ1-2; tentative D call: TRBD1 (6 bases). Germline CDR1 is KGHSH and CDR2 is LQKENI. Trimming took 4 bases from V and 3 from J, leaving 9 bases between them. The CDR3 is 13 residues long. CDR3 residues: CASSQGVDYGYTF. The CDR3 bases are TGTGCCAGCTCACAGGGGGTTGACTATGGCTACACCTTC.

This clone has a single count. The CDR3: CASSYGQVYNEQFF. The CDR3 coding sequence is TGTGCCAGCAGTTATGGTCAGGTCTACAATGAGCAGTTCTTC. The rearrangement links TRBV6-6 to TRBJ2-1; D unresolved. The CDR3 is 14 amino acids. V dropped 3 bases and J dropped 3 bases, with 9 bases sitting between them. In germline, CDR1 is MNHNY, CDR2 SVGAGI (reference sequence).

The chain joins TRBV6-5 to TRBJ2-1; TRBD2 agrees at 9 bases. The CDR3 is made up of 13 amino acids. Per germline, CDR1 MNHEY and CDR2 SVGAGI. With 6 bases clipped from V and 5 bases from J, the junction kept 2 bases outside the gene matches. CDR3 in amino acids: CASRTSGNNEQFF. CDR3 in DNA: TGTGCCAGCAGGACTAGCGGAAACAATGAGCAGTTCTTC.

V gene TRBV12-5 combines with J gene TRBJ2-3; possible D gene TRBD1, 6 bases. With 11 bases removed from V and 3 bases from J, the gap between germline ends came to 12 bases. This CDR3 has 12 residues. Germline values: CDR1 LGHNT, CDR2 FRNRAP. The CDR3 here is CAYTGNTDTQYF. The CDR3 DNA reads as TGTGCTTACACAGGGAATACAGATACGCAGTATTTT.

V is TRBV7-8 and J is TRBJ2-6, with 10 bases fitting TRBD2. The CDR3 length is 18 residues. Looked up from germline, CDR1 is SGHVS and CDR2 is FQNEAQ. Trimming took 4 bases from V and 5 from J; bases not matched to a gene: 11. The CDR3 DNA reads TGTGCCAGCAGCTCAACCGGGGGACTAGCGTCGCGGGCCAACGTCCTGACTTTC. Protein: CASSSTGGLASRANVLTF.

The chain uses TRBV6-5 and TRBJ2-3; 7 bases are a match to TRBD1. Per the germline V gene, CDR1 is MNHEY and CDR2 is SVGAGI. Trimming cost V 6 bases and J 7 bases; bases outside gene matches: 7. The CDR3 is 13 residues long. Here the CDR3 reads CASRRQGDNTQYF. CDR3 DNA sequence: TGTGCCAGCAGGCGGCAGGGGGATAATACGCAGTATTTT.

This clone was counted a few times. The chain joins TRBV11-3 to TRBJ1-1, with 7 nucleotides matching TRBD1. The ends lost 5 bases at V and 8 bases at J; junction bases unmatched: 14. The germline CDR1 and CDR2 sequences are SGHNT and YENEEA. This CDR3 has 15 amino acids. Here the CDR3 reads CASSPRRDRASEAFF. Written as DNA, the CDR3 is TGTGCCAGCAGCCCTAGGCGAGACAGGGCCAGCGAAGCTTTCTTT.

The V gene is TRBV7-2, the J gene TRBJ2-7; D unresolved. Germline lookup yields CDR1 SGHTA and CDR2 FQGNSA. Trimming removed 2 bases at V and 2 bases at J, with 19 bases between. The CDR3 has 17 amino acids. The CDR3 DNA reads as TGTGCCAGCAGCTTACCTGTTGCGGATTGGAGAACCTACGAGCAGTACTTC. Its protein is CASSLPVADWRTYEQYF. The variable domain in full, completed from reference TRBV7-2 and TRBJ2-7, reads GAGVSQSPSNKVTEKGKDVELRCDPISGHTALYWYRQSLGQGLEFLIYFQGNSAPDKSGLPSDRFSAERTGGSVSTLTIQRTQQEDSAVYLCASSLPVADWRTYEQYFGPGTRLTVT.

The chain employs TRBV30 and TRBJ1-2, with D hard to call. CDR3 length: 17 residues. V was shortened by 3 bases and J by 8 bases, with 28 bases between the two germline ends. Germline V gene sequence: CDR1 GTSNPN, CDR2 SVGIG (reference sequence). CDR3 residues: CAWSQSIFVGRKGGYTF. CDR3 nucleotide sequence: TGTGCCTGGAGCCAATCCATCTTCGTGGGTCGGAAAGGGGGCTACACCTTC.

The chain carries TRBV19 and TRBJ2-4, with a tentative D call TRBD1 (6 bases). Germline lookup yields CDR1 LNHDA and CDR2 SQIVND (reference sequence). The CDR3 extends over 17 amino acids. The germline V and J ends were trimmed by 5 bases and 0 bases, with 17 bases remaining between them. The CDR3 here is CASSLTGTRIAKNIQYF. CDR3 nucleotide sequence: TGTGCCAGTAGTCTTACAGGGACGCGCATAGCCAAAAACATTCAGTACTTC.

The chain uses TRBV9 and TRBJ2-1, with TRBD2 matching 8 bases. The CDR3 is made up of 13 amino acids. The germline CDR1 and CDR2 sequences are SGDLS and YYNGEE. Trimming took 6 bases from V and 7 from J; bases not matched to a gene: 6. CDR3 sequence reads: CASTPGLGNEQFF. CDR3 DNA: TGTGCCAGCACCCCGGGACTAGGTAATGAGCAGTTCTTC.

The chain links TRBV7-3 to TRBJ2-2; D is unclear. Trimming pared 4 bases from V and 4 bases from J, leaving 7 bases between. Germline CDR1 and CDR2: SGHTA and FQGTGA. The CDR3 covers 13 residues. This CDR3 reads CASSYATTGELFF. Written as DNA, the CDR3 is TGTGCCAGCAGCTATGCGACCACCGGGGAGCTGTTTTTT.

The chain recombines TRBV18 with TRBJ2-3; 8 bases match TRBD1. Germline lookup yields CDR1 KGHSH and CDR2 LQKENI. The V gene end was trimmed by 8 bases and the J gene end by 0 bases; junction bases not matched to a gene: 7. The CDR3 is 15 amino acids. CDR3 sequence (DNA): TGTGCCAGCGGCACAGGGGGTGCTAGCACAGATACGCAGTATTTT. It translates to CASGTGGASTDTQYF.

J is TRBJ1-5 and V is TRBV30, with TRBD1 matching over 7 bases. Losses at the gene ends were 0 bases for V and 2 bases for J; bases not matched to a gene: 7. Germline V gives CDR1 GTSNPN, CDR2 SVGIG (reference sequence). CDR3 length: 16 residues. Here the CDR3 DNA reads TGTGCCTGGAGTGTAACAGGGGCTGGGGGCAATCAGCCCCAGCATTTT. Its translation: CAWSVTGAGGNQPQHF.

The DNA for the CDR3 is TGCGCCAGCAGCTTGCAGGCCCACTCCTACGAGCAGTACTTC. Amino acids: CASSLQAHSYEQYF. The rearrangement joins TRBV5-1 to TRBJ2-7; D is ambiguous. This CDR3 comprises 14 residues. V gave up 1 base and J gave up 0 bases, with 8 bases separating them. The V gene's germline CDR1 is SGHRS and CDR2 YFSETQ. The full variable domain, its missing parts supplied by reference TRBV5-1 and TRBJ2-7, is KAGVTQTPRYLIKTRGQQVTLSCSPISGHRSVSWYQQTPGQGLQFLFEYFSETQRNKGNFPGRFSGRQFSNSRSEMNVSTLELGDSALYLCASSLQAHSYEQYFGPGTRLTVT.

The genes are TRBV9 and TRBJ2-1; D is tentatively TRBD1 or TRBD2 (5 bases each). Germline CDR1 reads SGDLS; CDR2 reads YYNGEE. The CDR3 runs to 15 residues. V gave up 0 bases and J gave up 3 bases, with 10 bases separating them. The CDR3: CASSVAGRNYNEQFF. In DNA, the CDR3 is TGTGCCAGCAGCGTAGCGGGACGAAACTACAATGAGCAGTTCTTC. Filled out from reference TRBV9 and TRBJ2-1, the complete variable domain reads DSGVTQTPKHLITATGQRVTLRCSPRSGDLSVYWYQQSLDQGLQFLIQYYNGEERAKGNILERFSAQQFPDLHSELNLSSLELGDSALYFCASSVAGRNYNEQFFGPGTRLTVL.

This clone was seen a single time. This sequence joins TRBV11-3 and TRBJ1-1; TRBD1 is a possible D gene (5 bases). Trimming cost V 2 bases and J 4 bases, with 14 bases left between them. The length of the CDR3 is 15 residues. Germline V gives CDR1 SGHNT, CDR2 YENEEA. The CDR3 sequence is CASSLSSGAGTEAFF. The CDR3 nucleotides are TGTGCCAGCAGCTTAAGTAGCGGGGCCGGCACTGAAGCTTTCTTT.

V gene TRBV4-1 combines with J gene TRBJ2-1; perhaps TRBD1 as D (6 bases). V lost 5 bases, J lost 5 bases, and 19 bases lay in between. The CDR3 is 16 residues long. The germline V gene has CDR1 MGHRA and CDR2 YSYEKL. CDR3 amino acids: CASSAVPQGTHNEQFF. In DNA, the CDR3 is TGCGCCAGCAGCGCTGTCCCCCAGGGGACCCACAATGAGCAGTTCTTC.

J is TRBJ1-1 and V is TRBV5-1, with D perhaps matching TRBD1 (6 bases). Germline V CDR1 and CDR2: SGHRS, YFSETQ. Trimming removed 3 bases from V and 1 base from J, with 16 bases in between. This CDR3 contains 16 residues. The CDR3 sequence is CASSWYRAKENTEAFF. For the CDR3, the DNA is TGCGCCAGCAGCTGGTACAGGGCAAAGGAGAACACTGAAGCTTTCTTT.